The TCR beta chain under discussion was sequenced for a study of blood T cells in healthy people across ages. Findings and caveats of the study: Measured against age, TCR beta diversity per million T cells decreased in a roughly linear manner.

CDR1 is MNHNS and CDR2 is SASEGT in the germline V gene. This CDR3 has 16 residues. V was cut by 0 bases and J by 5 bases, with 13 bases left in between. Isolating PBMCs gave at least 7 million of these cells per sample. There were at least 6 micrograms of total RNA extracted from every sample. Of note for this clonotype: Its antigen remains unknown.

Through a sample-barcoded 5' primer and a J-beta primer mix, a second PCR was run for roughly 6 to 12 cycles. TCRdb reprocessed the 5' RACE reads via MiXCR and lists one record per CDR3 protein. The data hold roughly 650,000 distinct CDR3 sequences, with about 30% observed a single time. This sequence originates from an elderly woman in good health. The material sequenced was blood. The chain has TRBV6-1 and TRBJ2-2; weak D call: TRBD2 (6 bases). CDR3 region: CASSEAAGGGTGELFF. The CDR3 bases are TGTGCCAGCAGTGAAGCCGCCGGGGGAGGAACCGGGGAGCTGTTTTTT.